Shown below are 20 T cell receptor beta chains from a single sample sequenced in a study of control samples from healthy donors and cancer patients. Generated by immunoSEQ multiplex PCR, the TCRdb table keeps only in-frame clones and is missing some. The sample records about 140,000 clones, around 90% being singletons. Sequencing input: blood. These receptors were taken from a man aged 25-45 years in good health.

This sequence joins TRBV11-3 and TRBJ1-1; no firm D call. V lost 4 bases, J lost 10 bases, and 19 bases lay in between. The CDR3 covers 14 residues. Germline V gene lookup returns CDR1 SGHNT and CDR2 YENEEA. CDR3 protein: CASSSSVRGNGAFF. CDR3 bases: TGTGCCAGCAGCTCCTCCGTGAGAGGGAACGGAGCTTTCTTT.

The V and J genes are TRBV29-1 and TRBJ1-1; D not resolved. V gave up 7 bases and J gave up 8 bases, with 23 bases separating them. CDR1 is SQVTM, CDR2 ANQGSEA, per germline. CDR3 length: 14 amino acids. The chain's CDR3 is CSAGSLINRAEAFF. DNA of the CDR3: TGCAGCGCCGGTTCCCTCATAAACCGGGCGGAAGCTTTCTTT. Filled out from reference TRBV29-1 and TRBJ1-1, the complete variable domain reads SAVISQKPSRDICQRGTSLTIQCQVDSQVTMMFWYRQQPGQSLTLIATANQGSEATYESGFVIDKFPISRPNLTFSTLTVSNMSPEDSSIYLCSAGSLINRAEAFFGQGTRLTVV.

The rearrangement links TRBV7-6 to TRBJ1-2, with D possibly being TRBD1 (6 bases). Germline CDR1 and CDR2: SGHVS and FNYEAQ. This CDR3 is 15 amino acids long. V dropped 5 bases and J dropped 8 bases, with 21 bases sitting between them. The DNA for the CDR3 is TGTGCCAGCAGCCTCCGTACCAACAGGGAGTTGGGCTACACCTTC. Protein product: CASSLRTNRELGYTF.

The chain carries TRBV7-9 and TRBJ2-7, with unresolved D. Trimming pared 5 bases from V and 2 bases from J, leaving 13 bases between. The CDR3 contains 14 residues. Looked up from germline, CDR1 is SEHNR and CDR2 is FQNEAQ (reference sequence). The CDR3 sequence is CASSPNSKAYEQYF. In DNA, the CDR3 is TGTGCCAGCAGCCCTAACAGTAAAGCCTACGAGCAGTACTTC.

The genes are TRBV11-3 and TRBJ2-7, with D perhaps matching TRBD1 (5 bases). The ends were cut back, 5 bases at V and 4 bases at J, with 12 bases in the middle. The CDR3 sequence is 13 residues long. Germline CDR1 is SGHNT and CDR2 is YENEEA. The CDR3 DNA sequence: TGTGCCAGCAGCAATACAGGTTCGTACGAGCAGTACTTC. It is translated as CASSNTGSYEQYF. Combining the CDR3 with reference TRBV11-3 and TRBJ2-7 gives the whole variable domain EAGVVQSPRYKIIEKKQPVAFWCNPISGHNTLYWYLQNLGQGPELLIRYENEEAVDDSQLPKDRFSAERLKGVDSTLKIQPAELGDSAVYLCASSNTGSYEQYFGPGTRLTVT.

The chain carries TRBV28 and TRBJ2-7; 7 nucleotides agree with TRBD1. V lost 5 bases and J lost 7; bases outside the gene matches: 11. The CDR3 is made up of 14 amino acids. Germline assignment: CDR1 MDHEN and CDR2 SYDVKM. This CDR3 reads CASSPLGTVREQYF. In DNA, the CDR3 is TGTGCCAGCAGTCCCCTAGGGACAGTGAGGGAGCAGTACTTC.

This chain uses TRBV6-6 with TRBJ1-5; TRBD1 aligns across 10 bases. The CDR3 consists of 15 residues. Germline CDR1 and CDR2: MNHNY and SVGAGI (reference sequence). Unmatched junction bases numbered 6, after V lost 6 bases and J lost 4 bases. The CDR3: CASRQPGQGNQPQHF. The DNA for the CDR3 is TGTGCCAGCAGACAGCCGGGACAGGGGAATCAGCCCCAGCATTTT.

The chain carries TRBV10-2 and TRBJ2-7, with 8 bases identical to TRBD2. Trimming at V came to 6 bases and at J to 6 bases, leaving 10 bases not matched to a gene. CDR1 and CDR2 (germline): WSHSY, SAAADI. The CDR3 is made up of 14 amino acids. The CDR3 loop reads CASSGTGLGLEQYF. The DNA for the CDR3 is TGCGCCAGCAGCGGCACGGGACTAGGTCTCGAGCAGTACTTC.

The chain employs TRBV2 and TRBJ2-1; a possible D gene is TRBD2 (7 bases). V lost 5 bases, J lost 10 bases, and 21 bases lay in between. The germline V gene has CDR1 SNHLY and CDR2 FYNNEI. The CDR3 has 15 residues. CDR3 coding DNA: TGTGCCAGCAGTATGGGACGTGACGGGGGGCCGGAGCAGTTCTTC. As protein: CASSMGRDGGPEQFF.

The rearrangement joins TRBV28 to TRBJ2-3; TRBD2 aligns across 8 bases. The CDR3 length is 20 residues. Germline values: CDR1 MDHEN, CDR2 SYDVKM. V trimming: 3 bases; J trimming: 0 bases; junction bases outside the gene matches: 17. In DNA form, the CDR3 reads TGTGCCAGCAGTTTCGGTCTAAAAGGATTCGGCGGGAGGAGCACAGATACGCAGTATTTT. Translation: CASSFGLKGFGGRSTDTQYF.

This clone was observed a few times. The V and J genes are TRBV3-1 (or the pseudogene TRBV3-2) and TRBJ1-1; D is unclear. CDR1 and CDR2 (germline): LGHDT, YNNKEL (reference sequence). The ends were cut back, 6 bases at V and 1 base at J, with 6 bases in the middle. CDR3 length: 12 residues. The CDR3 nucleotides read TGTGCCAGCAGTCGTACGAACACTGAAGCTTTCTTT. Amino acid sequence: CASSRTNTEAFF.

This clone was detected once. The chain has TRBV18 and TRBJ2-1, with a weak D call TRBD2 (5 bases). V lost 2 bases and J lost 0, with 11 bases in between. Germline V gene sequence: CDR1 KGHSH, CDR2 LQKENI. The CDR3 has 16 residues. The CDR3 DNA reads TGTGCCAGCTCACCAATAGGAGGTTTCTCCTACAATGAGCAGTTCTTC. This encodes CASSPIGGFSYNEQFF.

CDR3 sequence (DNA): TGTGCCAGCAGCTTTGCAGGACTAGCAAGCGAGCAGTACTTC. Amino acids: CASSFAGLASEQYF. This chain uses TRBV7-2 with TRBJ2-7, with 8 bases lining up with TRBD2. This CDR3 contains 14 residues. V trimming: 3 bases; J trimming: 6 bases; junction bases outside the gene matches: 7. CDR1 and CDR2 from the germline V gene are SGHTA and FQGNSA. Full variable domain (missing parts from reference TRBV7-2 and TRBJ2-7): GAGVSQSPSNKVTEKGKDVELRCDPISGHTALYWYRQSLGQGLEFLIYFQGNSAPDKSGLPSDRFSAERTGGSVSTLTIQRTQQEDSAVYLCASSFAGLASEQYFGPGTRLTVT.

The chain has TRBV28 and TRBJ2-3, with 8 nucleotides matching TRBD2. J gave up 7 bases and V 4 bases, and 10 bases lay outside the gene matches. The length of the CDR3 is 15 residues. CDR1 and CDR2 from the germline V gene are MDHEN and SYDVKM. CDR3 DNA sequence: TGTGCCAGCAGTTCCCGGACTAGCATGGTAAATACGCAGTATTTT. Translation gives CASSSRTSMVNTQYF.

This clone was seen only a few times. The CDR3: CASSRVLSSYNEQFF. CDR3 DNA: TGTGCCAGCTCCAGGGTTTTGAGCTCCTACAATGAGCAGTTCTTC. This rearrangement joins TRBV2 to TRBJ2-1, with D perhaps TRBD1 (5 bases). With 8 bases removed from V and 0 bases from J, the gap between germline ends came to 14 bases. The CDR3 consists of 15 residues. Germline V gives CDR1 SNHLY, CDR2 FYNNEI.

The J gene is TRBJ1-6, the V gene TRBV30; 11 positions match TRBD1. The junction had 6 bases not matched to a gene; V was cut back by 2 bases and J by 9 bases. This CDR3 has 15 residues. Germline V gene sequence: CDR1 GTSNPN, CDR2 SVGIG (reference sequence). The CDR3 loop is CAWSLGQGAGSPLHF. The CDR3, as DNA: TGTGCCTGGAGTCTAGGACAGGGGGCAGGTTCACCCCTCCACTTT.

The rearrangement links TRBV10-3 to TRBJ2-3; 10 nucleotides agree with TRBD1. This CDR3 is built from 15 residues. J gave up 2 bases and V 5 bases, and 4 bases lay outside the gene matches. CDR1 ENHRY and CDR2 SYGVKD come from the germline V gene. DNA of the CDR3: TGTGCCATCAGTTCCGGGACAGGGGACACAGATACGCAGTATTTT. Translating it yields CAISSGTGDTDTQYF.

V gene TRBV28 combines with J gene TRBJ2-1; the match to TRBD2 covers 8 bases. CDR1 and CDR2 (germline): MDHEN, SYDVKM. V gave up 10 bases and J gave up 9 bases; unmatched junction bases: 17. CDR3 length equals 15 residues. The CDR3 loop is CATGGVGSGNGEQFF. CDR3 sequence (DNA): TGTGCCACCGGGGGGGTGGGCAGCGGGAATGGTGAGCAGTTCTTC.

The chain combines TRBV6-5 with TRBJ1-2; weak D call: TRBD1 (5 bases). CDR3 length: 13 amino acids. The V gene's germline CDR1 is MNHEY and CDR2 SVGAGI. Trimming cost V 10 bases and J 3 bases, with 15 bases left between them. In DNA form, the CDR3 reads TGTGCCACCCATCGCGGGGGACACTATGGCTACACCTTC. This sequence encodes CATHRGGHYGYTF.

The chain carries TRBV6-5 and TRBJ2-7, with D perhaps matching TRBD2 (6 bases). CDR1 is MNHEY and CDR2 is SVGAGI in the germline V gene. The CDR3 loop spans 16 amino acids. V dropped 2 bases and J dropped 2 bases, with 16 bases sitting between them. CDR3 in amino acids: CASSYSRRGATYEQYF. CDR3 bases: TGTGCCAGCAGTTACAGTCGGAGGGGCGCCACCTACGAGCAGTACTTC.